This is a list of T cell receptor beta chains from one sample in a study of beta chain features in type 1 diabetes. Data came from immunoSEQ multiplex PCR; TCRdb stores just in-frame clones and leaves some out. The table has about 360,000 clones, about 12% seen once. Sequencing was done on a sample of naive CD4+ T cells from blood. The receptors stem from a man aged 18 to 35 in good health. Each CDR3 is given with its conserved first and last residue. Fields, in order: D gene, J gene, V gene, clone size, CDR3 length, CDR3 DNA, CDR3 protein. A D gene is named only where the DNA matches it firmly. Clone size is not always given. Where it is, it says once, few, many or a class for expanded clones.

>NA|TRBJ1-6|TRBV9|few|13
TGTGCCAGCAGCGTAGAACCCCAGTCACCCCTCCACTTT
CASSVEPQSPLHF
>NA|TRBJ1-5|TRBV5-5|few|13
TGTGCCAGCAGCTTGGTCTTTAATCAGCCCCAGCATTTT
CASSLVFNQPQHF
>NA|TRBJ2-3|TRBV7-2|NA|15
TGTGCCAGCAGCCCACCCGGGCTAGCCCCAGATACGCAGTATTTT
CASSPPGLAPDTQYF
>NA|TRBJ2-5|TRBV18|few|12
TGTGCCAGCTCACCACCCGGGGAGACCCAGTACTTC
CASSPPGETQYF
>NA|TRBJ1-5|TRBV4-3|NA|14
TGCGCCAGCAGCCAAGACCTCAACCCCGGTCCCCAGCATTTT
CASSQDLNPGPQHF
>NA|TRBJ2-5|TRBV7-3|NA|13
TGTGCCACCGGACCGGACTTTGAAGAGACCCAGTACTTC
CATGPDFEETQYF
>TRBD1|TRBJ1-5|TRBV2|few|14
TGTGCCAGCACTCTCGACAGGGGTACTCAGCCCCAGCATTTT
CASTLDRGTQPQHF
>TRBD2|TRBJ2-4|TRBV11-1|few|16
TGTGCCAGCAGCCCCGGGACTAGCGGGAGGGCGCTCATTCAGTACTTC
CASSPGTSGRALIQYF
>NA|TRBJ1-2|TRBV10-3|few|14
TGTGCCATCAGTGATGCAGATAATAACTATGGCTACACCTTC
CAISDADNNYGYTF
>TRBD1|TRBJ2-3|TRBV7-2|NA|14
TGTGCCAGCAGCCCGGGACAGGGGGTAGATACGCAGTATTTT
CASSPGQGVDTQYF
>TRBD1|TRBJ2-5|TRBV9|NA|16
TGTGCCAGCAGCGTACGGGGGGACAGGGGGTTAGAGACCCAGTACTTC
CASSVRGDRGLETQYF
>TRBD1|TRBJ2-1|TRBV6-1|NA|15
TGTGCCAGCAGTGAAGTAGGGGGCCCCTACAATGAGCAGTTCTTC
CASSEVGGPYNEQFF
>NA|TRBJ2-5|TRBV5-1|few|12
TGCGCCAGCAGCCGCCAGCAAGAGACCCAGTACTTC
CASSRQQETQYF
>TRBD2|TRBJ2-1|TRBV5-1|few|16
TGCGCCAGCAGCTTGGCCGCCGGGACTAGCGGAAATGAGCAGTTCTTC
CASSLAAGTSGNEQFF
>NA|TRBJ2-1|TRBV18|few|13
TGTGCCAGCTCACCACCCCCGTACAATGAGCAGTTCTTC
CASSPPPYNEQFF
>NA|TRBJ1-1|TRBV5-4|NA|14
TGTGCCAGCAGCCTGGGCCCTCGGGGCACTGAAGCTTTCTTT
CASSLGPRGTEAFF
>TRBD2|TRBJ2-7|TRBV7-2|NA|17
TGTGCCAGCAGCTTATATGCTAGCGGGAGGAGCTCCTACGAGCAGTACTTC
CASSLYASGRSSYEQYF
>NA|TRBJ2-5|TRBV2|few|13
TGTGCCAGCACTGGACAAGGGGGAGAGACCCAGTACTTC
CASTGQGGETQYF
>NA|TRBJ2-7|TRBV5-1|NA|14
TGCGCCAGCAGCTCATCAGGGCTCTCCTACGAGCAGTACTTC
CASSSSGLSYEQYF
>NA|TRBJ2-5|TRBV5-6|NA|15
TGTGCCAGCAGCCCAGGGTCCACCGGGGGAGAGACCCAGTACTTC
CASSPGSTGGETQYF
>NA|TRBJ2-4|TRBV7-3|few|14
TGTGCCAGCAGCCCAGGACAGCGAGAAAACATTCAGTACTTC
CASSPGQRENIQYF
>TRBD1|TRBJ1-2|TRBV4-2|NA|13
TGTGCCAGCAGCCAGGACAGGTCCTATGGCTACACCTTC
CASSQDRSYGYTF
>TRBD2|TRBJ2-7|TRBV7-2|NA|14
TGTGCCAGCAGCTTAGTGGCGGGAGCCTACGAGCAGTACTTC
CASSLVAGAYEQYF
>TRBD2|TRBJ2-5|TRBV9|few|21
TGTGCCAGCAGCACGCGAATTTCCGGGACTAGCGGGAGCGGGGGCCAAGAGACCCAGTACTTC
CASSTRISGTSGSGGQETQYF
>NA|TRBJ2-1|TRBV6-5|NA|14
TGTGCCAGCAGGAGGCAGGGCTCCTACAATGAGCAGTTCTTC
CASRRQGSYNEQFF
>TRBD1|TRBJ1-5|TRBV19|few|16
TGTGCCAGTAGCCGACTAACAGGGGGCGCCGGACAGCCCCAGCATTTT
CASSRLTGGAGQPQHF
>TRBD2|TRBJ2-1|TRBV27|few|19
TGTGCCAGCAGCGAATCCGGGACTAGTGAGGTCTGGGCTTACAATGAGCAGTTCTTC
CASSESGTSEVWAYNEQFF
>NA|TRBJ2-3|TRBV4-3|NA|15
TGCGCCAGCAGCCAAGGGATAGCGTCCCCAGATACGCAGTATTTT
CASSQGIASPDTQYF
>NA|TRBJ1-5|TRBV28|few|14
TGTGCCAGCAGCACAGGGTCCGCAAATCAGCCCCAGCATTTT
CASSTGSANQPQHF
>NA|TRBJ2-1|TRBV2|NA|15
TGTGCCAGCATGGAGGCGGCGAGCTCCTACAATGAGCAGTTCTTC
CASMEAASSYNEQFF
>TRBD1|TRBJ2-7|TRBV4-3|few|14
TGCGCCAGCAGCTCCCCGGGACAGGGGATGGAGCAGTACTTC
CASSSPGQGMEQYF
>NA|TRBJ2-7|TRBV7-2|NA|14
TGTGCCAGCAGAATCCGGGACTTTACCTACGAGCAGTACTTC
CASRIRDFTYEQYF
>TRBD1|TRBJ1-4|TRBV9|NA|14
TGTGCCAGCAGCCCGGGACAACGGACAGGAAAACTGTTTTTT
CASSPGQRTGKLFF
>TRBD1|TRBJ1-2|TRBV9|few|14
TGTGCCAGCAGCCAGGGACAGGGGGAAAATGGCTACACCTTC
CASSQGQGENGYTF
>TRBD1|TRBJ2-7|TRBV11-3|NA|14
TGTGCCAGCAGCTTCAGACAGGGTGGCTACGAGCAGTACTTC
CASSFRQGGYEQYF
>TRBD2|TRBJ2-5|TRBV30|few|17
TGTGCCTGGAGTGTATTAGCGGGAGGGCCGAGTCGAGAGACCCAGTACTTC
CAWSVLAGGPSRETQYF
>TRBD1|TRBJ1-2|TRBV7-9|few|15
TGTGCCAGCAGCGATAAGACAGGGAGGATTTATGGCTACACCTTC
CASSDKTGRIYGYTF
>NA|TRBJ2-2|TRBV7-2|few|18
TGTGCCAGCAGCTTAGATCGTGTGGGAGTCGCGGCCACCGGGGAGCTGTTTTTT
CASSLDRVGVAATGELFF
>TRBD2|TRBJ2-7|TRBV28|few|15
TGTGCCAGCAGTCTGCATAGCGGGAGGATCCGCGAGCAGTACTTC
CASSLHSGRIREQYF
>TRBD1|TRBJ1-1|TRBV30|few|13
TGTGCCCGGAGGAAGGGGGCGGGCACTGAAGCTTTCTTT
CARRKGAGTEAFF
>TRBD2|TRBJ2-1|TRBV5-1|NA|11
TGCGCCAGCAGCTTAAGCGGGGGGCAGTTCTTC
CASSLSGGQFF
>NA|TRBJ1-1|TRBV5-6|NA|12
TGTGCCAGCCAAGAGACCACAGCTGAAGCTTTCTTT
CASQETTAEAFF
>TRBD1|TRBJ1-2|TRBV28|NA|13
TGTGCCAGCAGTCCCCGGGACAGGGACGGCTACACCTTC
CASSPRDRDGYTF
>TRBD2|TRBJ2-7|TRBV5-4|few|15
TGTGCCAGCAGCACCACTAGCGGGCTCTCCTACGAGCAGTACTTC
CASSTTSGLSYEQYF
>TRBD2|TRBJ2-5|TRBV7-9|few|14
TGTGCCAGCAGCGGGCGGGAGGCACAAGAGACCCAGTACTTC
CASSGREAQETQYF
>TRBD2|TRBJ2-5|TRBV25-1|few|14
TGTGCCAGCAGTGATGCGGGGAGGGGTGAGACCCAGTACTTC
CASSDAGRGETQYF
>TRBD2|TRBJ2-1|TRBV30|few|14
TGTGCCTGGAACTCAGCGGGAGGGCCGGTTGAGCAGTTCTTC
CAWNSAGGPVEQFF
>TRBD1|TRBJ1-3|TRBV5-6|NA|13
TGTGCCAGCAGCTCAGGGGGGAGAAACACCATATATTTT
CASSSGGRNTIYF
>NA|TRBJ2-2|TRBV5-1|few|13
TGCGCCAGCAGCCCCTCTCCCGGCGGGGAGCTGTTTTTT
CASSPSPGGELFF
>NA|TRBJ1-2|TRBV30|NA|14
TGTGCCTGGAGGGGGTTTCGGACTGACTATGGCTACACCTTC
CAWRGFRTDYGYTF
>NA|TRBJ2-1|TRBV30|few|14
TGTGCCTGGACGGGGGGCAGCACTAGTTCAACGCAGTTCTTC
CAWTGGSTSSTQFF
>TRBD1|TRBJ2-1|TRBV19|NA|17
TGTGCCAGTAGTTCCCTGGGGACAGGGGAACCTTACAATGAGCAGTTCTTC
CASSSLGTGEPYNEQFF
>NA|TRBJ1-3|TRBV2|NA|13
TGTGCCAGCACACGGGAGACTGGAAACACCATATATTTT
CASTRETGNTIYF